The 4 T cell receptor beta chains listed next were all sequenced from one sample in a study of spatial heterogeneity in lung cancer. The time point is: sample taken at primary tumor resection. No cell sorting; template was whole RNA from tumor, lung tissue or PBMC. TCRdb analysed the 5' RACE reads with MiXCR anew, one entry per CDR3 protein. The top ten hold about 26% of the sample, which has some 38,000 distinct CDR3 sequences, roughly 8% seen once. Source: PBMCs, taken at surgery. The receptors here all came from a male donor with early-stage non-small cell lung cancer.

In its sample, this clonotype was seen many times. The V call is TRBV30, the J call TRBJ2-4; D remains ambiguous. Germline V gene data show CDR1 as GTSNPN and CDR2 as SVGIG (reference sequence). CDR3 length equals 13 residues. Between the trimmed V and J ends, which lost 0 bases and 6 bases, there was a span of 9 bases. The CDR3 reads CAWSVGTPNIQYF. The CDR3 nucleotides are TGTGCCTGGAGTGTAGGAACTCCAAACATTCAGTACTTC.

This clonotype is medium-sized by share. The genes are TRBV2 and TRBJ1-2; no clear D. The CDR3 consists of 17 residues. The V gene's germline CDR1 is SNHLY and CDR2 FYNNEI. Trimming took 1 base from V and 4 from J, leaving 19 bases between them. This chain's CDR3 is CASSEGPLLARAYGYTF. The CDR3 region has the DNA TGTGCCAGCAGTGAAGGTCCCCTCCTAGCCCGAGCCTATGGCTACACCTTC. Supplemented by reference TRBV2 and TRBJ1-2, the full variable domain reads EPEVTQTPSHQVTQMGQEVILRCVPISNHLYFYWYRQILGQKVEFLVSFYNNEISEKSEIFDDQFSVERPDGSNFTLKIRSTKLEDSAMYFCASSEGPLLARAYGYTFGSGTRLTVV.

This clonotype was counted only a few times. The rearrangement joins TRBV12-3 or TRBV12-4 to TRBJ2-5; TRBD2 matches at 8 bases. This CDR3 spans 13 amino acids. Germline trimming cut 6 bases from V and 2 bases from J; bases unmatched to any gene: 2. CDR3 bases: TGTGCCAGCAGCGGGGGGGCTCAAGAGACCCAGTACTTC. This encodes CASSGGAQETQYF.

This clonotype has just a few counts. The chain is built from TRBV12-3 or TRBV12-4 and TRBJ2-1; 7 bases fit TRBD2. Trimming took 5 bases from V and 7 from J; bases not matched to a gene: 14. The CDR3 covers 16 residues. The CDR3 sequence is CASSHNREGGGNEQFF. The CDR3 DNA reads TGTGCCAGCAGTCACAATAGGGAGGGAGGAGGAAATGAGCAGTTCTTC.